These T cell receptor beta chains were read from a single sample in a study of CD8+ T cells in alopecia areata. Here immunoSEQ multiplex PCR was the method, and the copy in TCRdb shows in-frame clones only, minus some. Of about 120,000 clones listed, roughly 58% were seen once; the top ten hold roughly 30%. Sample: CD8+ T cells sorted from blood, taken at week 4, from a patient treated with tofacitinib. The receptors derive from a human donor with alopecia areata. Both conserved end residues are part of each CDR3. Each record gives: V gene, D gene, clone size, J gene, CDR3 DNA, CDR3 protein. A D gene is named only where the DNA matches it firmly. Clone size is shown for a subset of rows, as once, few, many or a class of expanded clone.

>TRBV27|TRBD1|-|TRBJ2-7
TGTGCCAGCAGTTTAGGGGCAGGGGACAGGGGATACGAGCAGTACTTC
CASSLGAGDRGYEQYF
>TRBV19|-|few|TRBJ2-5
TGTGCCAGTAGTCCCCGTAGTGTCTCCTATACCCGGGAGACCCAGTACTTC
CASSPRSVSYTRETQYF
>TRBV27|-|few|TRBJ1-2
TGTGCCAGCAGTTGGGGGGACCCAGGGAGCTATGGCTACACCTTC
CASSWGDPGSYGYTF
>TRBV2|TRBD2|-|TRBJ2-7
TGTGCCAGCGGCGGGACTAGCTCCTACGAGCAGTACTTC
CASGGTSSYEQYF
>TRBV30|TRBD1|few|TRBJ1-5
TGTGCCTGGAGTTCGGGACAGGGCAATCAGCCCCAGCATTTT
CAWSSGQGNQPQHF
>TRBV29-1|TRBD1|few|TRBJ1-2
TGCAGCGTTCCACAGGGGATCGATGGCTACACCTTC
CSVPQGIDGYTF
>TRBV6-5|-|-|TRBJ2-5
TGTGCCAGCAAAACAGACCCCCCGGGGCCCCAGTACTTC
CASKTDPPGPQYF
>TRBV14|-|-|TRBJ1-6
TGTGCCAGCAGCCAAGTTCTAAATTCACCCCTCCACTTT
CASSQVLNSPLHF
>TRBV4-1|TRBD2|-|TRBJ2-3
TGCGCCAGCAGCCCCACGACTAGCGGAGAAAGGGCAGATACGCAGTATTTT
CASSPTTSGERADTQYF
>TRBV6-5|-|-|TRBJ1-2
TGTGCCAGCAGTTACCGCGCCCCCTTCTATGGCTACACCTTC
CASSYRAPFYGYTF
>TRBV30|-|-|TRBJ1-4
TGTGCCTGGAGTGAAGGAGAAAAACTGTTTTTT
CAWSEGEKLFF
>TRBV7-9|-|-|TRBJ2-7
TGTGCCAGCAGCTTAGATCGGAAGAGCTCCTACGAGCAGTACTTC
CASSLDRKSSYEQYF
>TRBV30|TRBD1|-|TRBJ1-2
TGTGCCTGGGAGGGACAGGCCGATGGCTACACCTTC
CAWEGQADGYTF
>TRBV30|TRBD1|-|TRBJ2-3
TGTGCCTGGAGTGTACGACCGACAGGGTATCTGGATACGCAGTATTTT
CAWSVRPTGYLDTQYF
>TRBV6-5|-|-|TRBJ2-5
TGTGCCAGCAGGAAGCGTGGGGAGACCCAGTACTTC
CASRKRGETQYF
>TRBV30|TRBD2|-|TRBJ2-3
TGTGCCTGGGTAGCGGGGGGGCCGCCCACAGATACGCAGTATTTT
CAWVAGGPPTDTQYF
>TRBV7-9|TRBD1|-|TRBJ2-5
TGTGCCAGCAGCCCGACAGGGCAAGAGACCCAGTACTTC
CASSPTGQETQYF
>TRBV30|TRBD2|-|TRBJ2-1
TGTGCCTGGAGTGTAGGACTAGCGTCCTACAATGAGCAGTTCTTC
CAWSVGLASYNEQFF
>TRBV28|-|-|TRBJ1-5
TGTGCCAGCAGTTGGGAGGGGACGTTGCATCAGCCCCAGCATTTT
CASSWEGTLHQPQHF
>TRBV7-9|-|-|TRBJ1-1
TGTGCCAGCAGCTTAGCTGCGGGGGAAGCTTTCTTT
CASSLAAGEAFF
>TRBV15|-|-|TRBJ1-2
TGTGCCACCAGCAGAGACTCGGGGATCGCTAACTATGGCTACACCTTC
CATSRDSGIANYGYTF
>TRBV30|TRBD1|few|TRBJ2-2
TGTGCCTGGAGTGTTCCGACAGGGCTCACCGGGGAGCTGTTTTTT
CAWSVPTGLTGELFF
>TRBV27|TRBD1|-|TRBJ1-4
TGTGCCAGCAGTCCGAGGGTGACAGGGAATGAAAAACTGTTTTTT
CASSPRVTGNEKLFF
>TRBV30|TRBD2|few|TRBJ2-7
TGTGCCTGGAGTGTAGGGCTAGCGGCCTACGAGCAGTACTTC
CAWSVGLAAYEQYF
>TRBV2|-|few|TRBJ2-7
TGTGCCAGCCAAAGGGGCGAGCAGTACTTC
CASQRGEQYF
>TRBV2|-|-|TRBJ2-3
TGTGCCAGCAGAACGGACTCTAGCACAGATACGCAGTATTTT
CASRTDSSTDTQYF
>TRBV29-1|TRBD1|few|TRBJ2-1
TGCAGCGTTGAAGGAGGGGACAGGACGGCCGAGGAGCAGTTCTTC
CSVEGGDRTAEEQFF
>TRBV29-1|TRBD1|-|TRBJ1-6
TGCAGCGTTCAATGGCAGGGGGAGGAAGGATCCCTCCACTTT
CSVQWQGEEGSLHF
>TRBV6-5|-|-|TRBJ2-2
TGTGCCAGCAGGAACCTATTAGGGGAGCTGTTTTTT
CASRNLLGELFF
>TRBV4-2|-|few|TRBJ2-7
TGTGCCAGCAGCCAAGATAAGGGCCGCTACGAGCAGTACTTC
CASSQDKGRYEQYF
>TRBV5-6|-|-|TRBJ1-2
TGTGCCAGCAGCCTCGGGATGCCACATGGCTACACCTTC
CASSLGMPHGYTF
>TRBV29-1|-|few|TRBJ2-3
TGCAGCCTTGGTGACCAGGGTATGCTTGGAGATACGCAGTATTTT
CSLGDQGMLGDTQYF
>TRBV29-1|TRBD1|-|TRBJ2-1
TGCAGCGTTGTTGTCCGGGACAGGTTGTATGAGCAGTTCTTC
CSVVVRDRLYEQFF
>TRBV29-1|-|few|TRBJ2-1
TGCAGCGTTGCACCCATGGACGGCGTGGGTGAGCAGTTCTTC
CSVAPMDGVGEQFF
>TRBV5-1|-|-|TRBJ2-7
TGCGCCAGCAGCTTGGGGTCAGGTACCTACGAGCAGTACTTC
CASSLGSGTYEQYF
>TRBV9|-|few|TRBJ2-5
TGTGCCAGCAGCTCAGGGGCGGGGGACCAAGAGACCCAGTACTTC
CASSSGAGDQETQYF
>TRBV29-1|TRBD1|-|TRBJ2-1
TGCAGCGTTAAGACAGGGGGGACCTACAATGAGCAGTTCTTC
CSVKTGGTYNEQFF
>TRBV11-2|-|-|TRBJ2-3
TGTGCCAGCAGCTTAGATCCAGATTTTAGCACAGATACGCAGTATTTT
CASSLDPDFSTDTQYF
>TRBV25-1|-|-|TRBJ1-2
TGTGCCAGCGGTAAAAAATGGTCTGACGGCTACACCTTC
CASGKKWSDGYTF
>TRBV9|TRBD1|-|TRBJ2-5
TGTGCCAGCAGCGCCTGGGACAGCCAAGAGACCCAGTACTTC
CASSAWDSQETQYF
>TRBV7-9|-|-|TRBJ2-6
TGTGCCAGCAGCCCTCGGACGCCCGAGGGTTCCAACGTCCTGACTTTC
CASSPRTPEGSNVLTF
>TRBV7-9|TRBD1|-|TRBJ2-5
TGTGCCAGCAGCGGTACAGGGGAAGAGACCCAGTACTTC
CASSGTGEETQYF
>TRBV29-1|-|few|TRBJ1-1
TGCAGCCCTTGGGGCTCCCCGCCGGCGGGCACTGAAGCTTTCTTT
CSPWGSPPAGTEAFF
>TRBV27|-|-|TRBJ2-2
TGTGCCAGCAGTTTAGTACCCTCGAACACCGGGGAGCTGTTTTTT
CASSLVPSNTGELFF
>TRBV5-1|TRBD1|-|TRBJ2-5
TGCGCCAGCAGCTTGGGGCAGGGGGAACTAGAGACCCAGTACTTC
CASSLGQGELETQYF
>TRBV27|-|-|TRBJ1-6
TGTGCCAGCAGTTACAGGGCTAATTCACCCCTCCACTTT
CASSYRANSPLHF
>TRBV30|-|-|TRBJ2-7
TGTGCCTGGAGTGTTCCCGGGGAGCAGTACTTC
CAWSVPGEQYF
>TRBV7-8|-|-|TRBJ2-3
TGTGCCAGCAGCCCGGGGTTCACAGATACGCAGTATTTT
CASSPGFTDTQYF
>TRBV7-8|TRBD2|-|TRBJ2-5
TGTGCCAGCAGCTCCCGAAGCGGGGGGGCCTGGGAGACCCAGTACTTC
CASSSRSGGAWETQYF
>TRBV15|-|-|TRBJ1-2
TGTGCCACCAGCAACCAGACAAGCTATGGCTACACCTTC
CATSNQTSYGYTF